The T cell receptor beta chain under discussion was sequenced for a study of Ad26.COV2.S vaccination and SARS-CoV-2 variants. Data came from immunoSEQ multiplex PCR; TCRdb stores just in-frame clones and leaves some out. The sample lists about 280,000 clones, 80% to 90% occurring once. This clone was counted only a few times. V lost 0 bases, J lost 2 bases, and 5 bases stayed unmatched. CDR1 SGHNT and CDR2 YYREEE come from the germline V gene (reference sequence). This CDR3 has 16 residues. The treatment here: roughly 19 received Ad26.COV2.S at low or high dose, single or two shots; roughly 5 received placebo; per-sample allocation not given. Sampling happened 63 days after the first vaccine or placebo injection.

The chain carries TRBV5-4 and TRBJ2-3, with 8 bases aligning to TRBD2. Sample: peripheral blood, taken in a trial of Ad26.COV2.S vaccine versus placebo. The TCR originated in a person between 18 and 65 years old who received the Ad26.COV2.S COVID-19 vaccine or a placebo. The CDR3: CASSLVVAGPTDTQYF. Written as DNA, the CDR3 is TGTGCCAGCAGCTTGGTGGTAGCGGGGCCCACAGATACGCAGTATTTT.